This passage covers 15 T cell receptor beta chains from one sample sequenced in a study of blood T cell repertoires in COVID-19. Clones were sequenced by immunoSEQ multiplex PCR, and TCRdb holds only the in-frame ones, with some missing. This table has more than 250,000 clones, 85% to 90% appearing once. Sequencing was carried out using PBMCs or T cells enriched from blood (not recorded which). The receptors originated from a woman younger than 30 who had recovered from COVID-19.

The rearrangement joins TRBV29-1 to TRBJ2-1; 11 nucleotides line up with TRBD2. The germline CDR1 and CDR2 sequences are SQVTM and ANQGSEA. Trimming removed 4 bases from V and 5 bases from J; junction bases left unmatched: 4. The CDR3 is 14 amino acids. CDR3 nucleotide sequence: TGCAGCGTTGTTTTGGGACTAGCGGACAATGAGCAGTTCTTC. It yields the protein CSVVLGLADNEQFF.

The chain is built from TRBV9 and TRBJ1-2, with 8 bases fitting TRBD1. The germline gives CDR1 SGDLS, CDR2 YYNGEE. The CDR3 is 15 residues long. The junction had 13 bases not matched to a gene; V was cut back by 5 bases and J by 7 bases. CDR3 residues: CASSEGQGWLGGYTF. Written as DNA, the CDR3 is TGTGCCAGCAGTGAAGGACAGGGCTGGCTCGGTGGCTACACCTTC. Variable domain in full (rest from reference TRBV9 and TRBJ1-2): DSGVTQTPKHLITATGQRVTLRCSPRSGDLSVYWYQQSLDQGLQFLIQYYNGEERAKGNILERFSAQQFPDLHSELNLSSLELGDSALYFCASSEGQGWLGGYTFGSGTRLTVV.

V gene TRBV19 combines with J gene TRBJ1-4; TRBD1 aligns across 7 bases. V lost 7 bases and J lost 8; bases outside the gene matches: 7. This CDR3 is 13 amino acids long. The germline gives CDR1 LNHDA, CDR2 SQIVND (reference sequence). The CDR3 DNA is TGTGCCAGTACGGAACAGGGGACCGAAAAACTGTTTTTT. Amino acid sequence: CASTEQGTEKLFF.

In this sample, this clone turned up a few times. This chain connects TRBV6-4 to TRBJ2-3; weak D call: TRBD2 (6 bases). Trimming stripped 0 bases from V and 3 bases from J, with 10 bases between. From germline, CDR1 is MRHNA and CDR2 SNTAGT. The CDR3 contains 15 residues. CDR3 coding DNA: TGTGCCAGCAGTGACTCCGCCGGGACTACAGATACGCAGTATTTT. Its protein is CASSDSAGTTDTQYF.

V usage is TRBV28 and J usage is TRBJ1-3; D gene unclear. V lost 3 bases to trimming and J lost 0 bases, with 9 bases between them. The CDR3 has 15 amino acids. The germline CDR1 and CDR2 sequences are MDHEN and SYDVKM. The CDR3 DNA follows: TGTGCCAGCAGTTTCCGAGTTTACTCTGGAAACACCATATATTTT. Amino acid sequence: CASSFRVYSGNTIYF.

The rearrangement joins TRBV19 to TRBJ1-2, with 9 bases aligning to TRBD1. J was trimmed by 2 bases and V by 5 bases; bases with no gene match: 6. The length of the CDR3 is 15 residues. Germline V CDR1 and CDR2: LNHDA, SQIVND (reference sequence). The CDR3 reads CASSPRGTGNYGYTF. DNA of the CDR3: TGTGCCAGTAGTCCGCGCGGGACAGGGAACTATGGCTACACCTTC.

Concerning this clone itself: Mismatch with germline at one junction end may stem from a read error. V usage is TRBV28 and J usage is TRBJ1-2; D ambiguous. CDR3 length equals 14 residues. Looked up from germline, CDR1 is MDHEN and CDR2 is SYDVKM. The DNA of the CDR3 is TGTGCCAGCAGCTTATCCCCGATTAGCTATGGCTACACCTTC. Translating gives CASSLSPISYGYTF.

This clone was seen only once. The CDR3 DNA is TGTGCCAGCAGCTGGGGGCTTGGCTGGGCTTTCTTT. This gives the protein CASSWGLGWAFF. This chain connects TRBV5-6 to TRBJ1-1, with a weak D call TRBD1 (6 bases). Germline V gene data show CDR1 as SGHDT and CDR2 as YYEEEE. The CDR3 spans 12 residues. V lost 3 bases, J lost 11 bases, and 14 bases lay in between.

This clone was detected only once. The V gene is TRBV9, the J gene TRBJ2-7; D uncertain. CDR1 and CDR2 from the germline V gene are SGDLS and YYNGEE. The V end lost 0 bases, the J end lost 0 bases, and 4 bases lay between the germline ends. The CDR3 is made up of 13 amino acids. Here the CDR3 reads CASSVGDSYEQYF. The CDR3 DNA reads TGTGCCAGCAGCGTAGGCGACTCCTACGAGCAGTACTTC.

The chain is built from TRBV24-1 and TRBJ1-3, with 11 bases matching TRBD1. Per germline, CDR1 KGHDR and CDR2 SFDVKD. V lost 4 bases, J lost 8 bases, and 12 bases stayed unmatched. The CDR3 has 17 residues. The CDR3 nucleotides read TGTGCCACCAGTGACCTCGAGGGACAGGGGGAAATTGACACCATATATTTT. The encoded protein is CATSDLEGQGEIDTIYF.

The gene calls are TRBV3-1 (or the pseudogene TRBV3-2) and TRBJ2-2, with 14 bases identical to TRBD2. Germline trimming cut 3 bases from V and 5 bases from J; bases unmatched to any gene: 2. There are 16 residues in the CDR3. The V gene's germline CDR1 is LGHDT and CDR2 YNNKEL (reference sequence). The CDR3 region is CASSHGTSGRTGELFF. The CDR3 nucleotides read TGTGCCAGCAGCCACGGGACTAGCGGGAGAACCGGGGAGCTGTTTTTT.

This chain joins TRBV10-2 and TRBJ1-2; TRBD1 is a possible D gene (6 bases). The CDR3 covers 16 residues. The V gene's germline CDR1 is WSHSY and CDR2 SAAADI. Trimming removed 6 bases from V and 4 bases from J, with 21 bases in between. In DNA form, the CDR3 reads TGCGCCAGCAGCCCCCAGATGGGGGGGGCCTTCTATGGCTACACCTTC. Protein sequence: CASSPQMGGAFYGYTF.

This clone was observed a handful of times. J is TRBJ1-5 and V is TRBV28; D is unresolved. Germline V gives CDR1 MDHEN, CDR2 SYDVKM. This CDR3 region has 12 residues. Trimming left V 3 bases short and J 7 bases short, with 7 bases between. CDR3 loop: CASSLANQPQHF. The CDR3, as DNA: TGTGCCAGCAGTTTGGCAAACCAGCCCCAGCATTTT.

The chain has TRBV3-1 (or the pseudogene TRBV3-2) and TRBJ2-5, with D uncertain. The V end lost 3 bases, the J end lost 1 base, and 6 bases lay between the germline ends. This CDR3 comprises 13 residues. The V gene's germline CDR1 is LGHDT and CDR2 YNNKEL (reference sequence). The CDR3 sequence is CASSHSFQETQYF. CDR3 in DNA: TGTGCCAGCAGCCATTCGTTCCAAGAGACCCAGTACTTC.

The V gene is TRBV27, the J gene TRBJ1-6, with TRBD1 matching 9 bases. Looked up from germline, CDR1 is MNHEY and CDR2 is SMNVEV (reference sequence). The ends lost 2 bases at V and 7 bases at J; junction bases unmatched: 12. This CDR3 has 18 residues. DNA of the CDR3: TGTGCCAGCAGTTTAAGGGTCCGGGACAGGGTTGCGAATTCACCCCTCCACTTT. Translating gives CASSLRVRDRVANSPLHF.